The 28 T cell receptor beta chains below all came from one sample that was sequenced in a study of control samples from healthy donors and cancer patients (dated by TCRdb to 2020 to 2022). The library was generated by the immunoSEQ multiplex PCR assay. What TCRdb holds here is the immuneACCESS table cut down to in-frame rearrangements. Part of the clones is not present; checked against another copy, under half of the missing clones reflect an unresolved V gene, and the others are unexplained. Recorded for this sample are 150,000 or so clones; about 90% of them occurred a single time. The top ten constitute about 7.6% of the sample. Material for sequencing was blood. The source of these receptors is a man aged 18 to 30 in good health.

V usage is TRBV11-2 and J usage is TRBJ2-2; D ambiguous. CDR3 length: 12 residues. Germline assignment: CDR1 SGHAT and CDR2 FQNNGV. V was cut by 0 bases and J by 9 bases, with 5 bases left in between. CDR3 sequence reads: CASSLDPRELFF. The CDR3 DNA sequence: TGTGCCAGCAGCTTAGATCCCAGGGAGCTGTTTTTT.

Concerning this clone: Other DNA variants within this sample encode the same CDR3. This chain links TRBV30 with TRBJ1-5; D gene unclear. V dropped 0 bases and J dropped 2 bases, with 5 bases sitting between them. The germline CDR1 and CDR2 sequences are GTSNPN and SVGIG (reference sequence). This CDR3 contains 13 residues. CDR3 coding DNA: TGTGCCTGGAGTGTACGGGGCAATCAGCCCCAGCATTTT. Encoded protein: CAWSVRGNQPQHF.

The rearrangement links TRBV29-1 to TRBJ2-3; D gene uncertain. The CDR3 sequence is 12 residues long. The V gene's germline CDR1 is SQVTM and CDR2 ANQGSEA. V lost 6 bases, J lost 2 bases, and 9 bases lay in between. Written as DNA, the CDR3 is TGCAGCGTGCGTTTCATCACAGATACGCAGTATTTT. This sequence encodes CSVRFITDTQYF.

The chain joins TRBV2 to TRBJ2-2; no reliable D call. The CDR3 consists of 11 residues. In germline, CDR1 is SNHLY, CDR2 FYNNEI. V was clipped by 7 bases and J by 7 bases, with 7 bases between them. The CDR3 nucleotides are TGTGCCAGCATCAATTTCGGGGAGCTGTTTTTT. It codes for CASINFGELFF.

This chain joins TRBV21-1 and TRBJ1-1. TRBV21-1 is a documented pseudogene. This CDR3 comprises 16 residues. CDR3 nucleotides: TGTGCCAGCAGCAAAGCGGGGGAGAGGCCGAACACTGAAGCTTTCTTT. It encodes CASSKAGERPNTEAFF.

This clone was detected once. The chain is built from TRBV19 and TRBJ2-3; 13 bases are shared with TRBD2. This CDR3 region has 18 residues. The junction had 9 bases not matched to a gene; V was cut back by 4 bases and J by 2 bases. Germline V CDR1 and CDR2: LNHDA, SQIVND (reference sequence). CDR3 coding DNA: TGTGCCAGTAGTAGGACCTGGGGACTAGCGGGGCTCACAGATACGCAGTATTTT. Its protein product is CASSRTWGLAGLTDTQYF.

The V and J genes are TRBV3-1 (or the pseudogene TRBV3-2) and TRBJ1-4; D unclear. Germline V gene lookup returns CDR1 LGHDT and CDR2 YNNKEL (reference sequence). Trimming cost V 0 bases and J 8 bases, with 13 bases left between them. The CDR3 loop spans 15 amino acids. Written as DNA, the CDR3 is TGTGCCAGCAGCCAAGATATAGCGACGGCAGAAAAACTGTTTTTT. It encodes CASSQDIATAEKLFF.

The chain couples TRBV6-2 or TRBV6-3 to TRBJ2-3; perhaps TRBD1 as D (6 bases). This CDR3 has 14 amino acids. V was trimmed by 6 bases and J by 4 bases, leaving 14 bases between them. Germline assignment: CDR1 MNHEY and CDR2 SVGEGT. CDR3 DNA sequence: TGTGCCAGCAGCCTTCAGGGGAGTTCAGATACGCAGTATTTT. Protein sequence: CASSLQGSSDTQYF.

CDR3 protein: CASGLSPGISYGYTF. The CDR3 DNA follows: TGTGCTAGTGGTTTGAGCCCAGGGATTAGCTATGGCTACACCTTC. The chain recombines TRBV12-5 with TRBJ1-2, with D possibly TRBD1 on 5 matching bases. The CDR3 contains 15 residues. CDR1 and CDR2 (germline): LGHNT, FRNRAP. V lost 2 bases and J 4 bases, leaving 14 bases between the germline ends.

The CDR3 DNA sequence: TGCAGCGTTGGGACAGGGGGCAATAACTATGGCTACACCTTC. Translated, it gives CSVGTGGNNYGYTF. This chain joins TRBV29-1 and TRBJ1-2; 11 bases align to TRBD1. CDR3 length: 14 residues. Losses at the gene ends were 4 bases for V and 1 base for J; bases not matched to a gene: 2. The germline V gene has CDR1 SQVTM and CDR2 ANQGSEA.

The chain combines TRBV6-5 with TRBJ1-4; 9 nucleotides agree with TRBD1. Germline-derived CDR1 and CDR2 are MNHEY and SVGAGI. The CDR3 has 14 amino acids. J was trimmed by 7 bases and V by 6 bases; bases with no gene match: 6. CDR3 sequence reads: CASSVDRGGEKLFF. The CDR3 nucleotides are TGTGCCAGCAGCGTAGACAGGGGGGGTGAAAAACTGTTTTTT.

The chain couples TRBV5-1 to TRBJ1-2; a weak D match, TRBD1 (5 bases). V was clipped by 1 base and J by 4 bases, with 17 bases between them. CDR3 size: 16 residues. From germline, CDR1 is SGHRS and CDR2 YFSETQ. The CDR3 is CASSLSTADGAYGYTF. In nucleotides, the CDR3 is TGCGCCAGCAGCTTGTCTACAGCAGATGGGGCCTATGGCTACACCTTC. Variable domain in full (rest from reference TRBV5-1 and TRBJ1-2): KAGVTQTPRYLIKTRGQQVTLSCSPISGHRSVSWYQQTPGQGLQFLFEYFSETQRNKGNFPGRFSGRQFSNSRSEMNVSTLELGDSALYLCASSLSTADGAYGYTFGSGTRLTVV.

The chain has TRBV21-1 and TRBJ2-7; the table's D call of TRBD2 was not tested on the DNA. TRBV21-1 is a pseudogene segment. CDR3 size: 19 residues. CDR3 in DNA: TGTGCCAGCAGCAAAGAATGGCAACAGGTTAAGTGGGACTACTACGAGCAGTACTTC. It codes for CASSKEWQQVKWDYYEQYF.

The chain couples TRBV29-1 to TRBJ2-4; D gene ambiguous. This CDR3 contains 12 residues. The V end lost 0 bases, the J end lost 5 bases, and 5 bases lay between the germline ends. Germline V CDR1 and CDR2: SQVTM, ANQGSEA. Here the CDR3 DNA reads TGCAGCGTTGAAGATGGCGAAAACATTCAGTACTTC. Translated: CSVEDGENIQYF.

The genes are TRBV12-3 or TRBV12-4 and TRBJ1-2; D gene unclear. The V and J ends lost 1 base and 4 bases respectively, with 7 bases between them. The length of the CDR3 is 13 residues. CDR3 in amino acids: CASSLGHGYGYTF. CDR3 DNA sequence: TGTGCCAGCAGTTTAGGACATGGCTATGGCTACACCTTC.

V usage is TRBV12-3 or TRBV12-4 and J usage is TRBJ1-6; D is unclear. This CDR3 has 13 amino acids. Trimming removed 4 bases at V and 8 bases at J, with 9 bases between. DNA of the CDR3: TGTGCCAGCAGTTCCTACAGAGATTCACCCCTCCACTTT. It yields the protein CASSSYRDSPLHF.

The J gene is TRBJ2-1, the V gene TRBV7-3, with D tentatively TRBD1 (6 bases). The germline V and J ends were trimmed by 6 bases and 9 bases, with 18 bases remaining between them. CDR1 is SGHTA and CDR2 is FQGTGA in the germline V gene. The CDR3 contains 14 residues. CDR3 region: CASRRQESGSEQFF. The CDR3 nucleotides are TGTGCCAGCAGGAGACAGGAGTCGGGATCTGAGCAGTTCTTC. The whole variable domain, filled in from reference TRBV7-3 and TRBJ2-1, reads GAGVSQTPSNKVTEKGKYVELRCDPISGHTALYWYRQSLGQGPEFLIYFQGTGAADDSGLPNDRFFAVRPEGSVSTLKIQRTERGDSAVYLCASRRQESGSEQFFGPGTRLTVL.

V usage is TRBV6-1 and J usage is TRBJ2-7; D gene unclear. CDR1 is MNHNS and CDR2 is SASEGT in the germline V gene. V was trimmed by 3 bases and J by 2 bases, leaving 11 bases between them. This CDR3 contains 14 residues. In DNA, the CDR3 is TGTGCCAGCAGTGATGGTCCAGACACCTACGAGCAGTACTTC. As protein: CASSDGPDTYEQYF.

The gene calls are TRBV3-1 (or the pseudogene TRBV3-2) and TRBJ1-4; D is possibly TRBD1 (5 bases). This CDR3 spans 14 amino acids. Trimming removed 0 bases at V and 15 bases at J, with 17 bases between. Germline values: CDR1 LGHDT, CDR2 YNNKEL (reference sequence). Here the CDR3 DNA reads TGTGCCAGCAGCCAAGATGGGACCGGGAGAAGGGTGTTTTTT. Translated: CASSQDGTGRRVFF.

The chain employs TRBV7-3 and TRBJ2-1, with a tentative D call TRBD1 (5 bases). V gave up 5 bases and J gave up 7 bases, with 18 bases separating them. Germline V gene data show CDR1 as SGHTA and CDR2 as FQGTGA. This CDR3 is 15 amino acids long. The CDR3 here is CASSAKDISWNEQFF. CDR3 DNA sequence: TGTGCCAGCAGCGCCAAGGACATATCGTGGAATGAGCAGTTCTTC.

The CDR3 region has the DNA TGTGCCAGCAGTGAATATAACACTGAAGCTTTCTTT. It translates to CASSEYNTEAFF. The chain uses TRBV25-1 and TRBJ1-1; D is uncertain. From germline, CDR1 is MGHDK and CDR2 SYGVNS. V lost 0 bases and J 2 bases, leaving 1 base between the germline ends. CDR3 size: 12 residues.

The rearrangement joins TRBV30 to TRBJ1-5; unclear D gene. Germline loops: CDR1 GTSNPN, CDR2 SVGIG (reference sequence). This CDR3 is 12 amino acids long. V was trimmed by 1 base and J by 0 bases, leaving 1 base between them. The CDR3 bases are TGTGCCTGGAGTGATAGCAATCAGCCCCAGCATTTT. Translated, it gives CAWSDSNQPQHF. The full variable domain, with the rest looked up from reference TRBV30 and TRBJ1-5, is SQTIHQWPATLVQPVGSPLSLECTVEGTSNPNLYWYRQAAGRGLQLLFYSVGIGQISSEVPQNLSASRPQDRQFILSSKKLLLSDSGFYLCAWSDSNQPQHFGDGTRLSIL.

This sequence joins TRBV5-4 and TRBJ1-3; D perhaps matches TRBD1 (6 bases). Trimming removed 3 bases from V and 2 bases from J, with 18 bases in between. From germline, CDR1 is SGHNT and CDR2 YYREEE (reference sequence). This CDR3 comprises 17 residues. CDR3 loop: CASSSGPTGLPGNTIYF. The CDR3 DNA reads TGTGCCAGCAGCTCGGGCCCGACAGGCCTCCCTGGAAACACCATATATTTT.

CDR3 DNA sequence: TGTGCCAGCTCAAGTGCGGGTATCCAAGAGACCCAGTACTTC. This sequence encodes CASSSAGIQETQYF. The chain employs TRBV18 and TRBJ2-5, with a tentative D call TRBD2 (5 bases). Trimming took off 5 bases at V and 1 base at J, with 11 bases between the two ends. This CDR3 region has 14 residues. In germline, CDR1 is KGHSH, CDR2 LQKENI.

The J gene is TRBJ1-1, the V gene TRBV6-6, with a possible D match to TRBD1 (5 bases). The CDR3 runs 13 residues. V was shortened by 8 bases and J by 6 bases, with 16 bases between the two germline ends. Germline V gene data show CDR1 as MNHNY and CDR2 as SVGAGI (reference sequence). CDR3 protein: CASGRDPSAEAFF. The CDR3 DNA reads as TGTGCCAGCGGACGGGACCCCTCGGCTGAAGCTTTCTTT.

This clone showed up just once. The J gene is TRBJ2-7, the V gene TRBV7-2; D remains unclear. The V gene lost 5 bases and the J gene lost 2 bases, with 4 bases spanning the gap. Germline V gene lookup returns CDR1 SGHTA and CDR2 FQGNSA. The CDR3 spans 11 residues. The CDR3 DNA reads as TGTGCCAGCAGCGTTACCTACGAGCAGTACTTC. Protein sequence: CASSVTYEQYF.

The CDR3 reads CASRPPGQGIETQYF. The CDR3 DNA reads as TGTGCCAGCAGACCACCGGGACAGGGGATCGAGACCCAGTACTTC. The chain joins TRBV3-1 (or the pseudogene TRBV3-2) to TRBJ2-5, with 10 bases aligning to TRBD1. Germline V CDR1 and CDR2: LGHDT, YNNKEL (reference sequence). Trimming cost V 6 bases and J 5 bases; bases outside gene matches: 9. The CDR3 spans 15 residues.

The chain has TRBV7-3 and TRBJ1-1; a weak D match, TRBD1 (5 bases). The CDR3 is 14 amino acids. Germline V gives CDR1 SGHTA, CDR2 FQGTGA. V was trimmed by 5 bases and J by 0 bases, leaving 10 bases between them. The CDR3 DNA sequence: TGTGCCAGCAGCGCGCAGGGTATGAACACTGAAGCTTTCTTT. It yields the protein CASSAQGMNTEAFF.